This TCR beta chain was identified during a study of identical twins (dated by TCRdb to about 2016). Broadly, across the study: To test whether fetal clonotypes persist, the study used deep sequencing on TCR alpha and beta repertoires from monozygotic twins, unrelated adults of various ages, and cord blood. Replicate twin experiments were performed at different times using different library preparation protocols to rule out contamination. Overall results and qualifications from the work: In monozygotic twins, recombination models systematically underestimated out-of-frame TCR alpha sharing, but the models matched the sharing seen between unrelated individuals. Zero-insertion analyses could be partly confounded by invariant T cells such as MAIT and iNKT, though diverse VJ usage argued against such confounding for most clonotypes. Because the same donors could not be followed over many years, the conclusions depended on cross-sectional statistical analysis. A weaker excess of twin sharing was found in beta out-of-frame sequences because the signal-to-noise ratio was lowered by fewer shared sequences. Fewer insertions were carried by abundant cord blood beta clonotypes; a weaker similar trend was observed in young adult naive repertoires, while no such trend was observed in memory repertoires. Out-of-frame TCR alpha sequences shared between twins showed an excess of low generation-probability sequences compared with coincidental sharing between unrelated individuals.

The method was 5' RACE. Sequenced using an Illumina HiSeq 2000. Template switching added a universal primer binding site, and the final cDNA carried a unique molecular identifier that allowed TCR cDNA molecules to be counted accurately. Specific primers in the conserved constant-segment region were used to synthesize first-strand cDNA for the TCR alpha and beta chains. Each cDNA library was double barcoded, with a SMART-Mk sample barcode plus Illumina barcodes, to control for contamination. TruSeq adapter sequences and Illumina sample barcodes were added in two successive PCR steps. TCR alpha and beta cDNA libraries were sequenced on the Illumina HiSeq platform with custom primers. In the authors' own workflow: Unique molecular identifiers were extracted from raw reads with MiGEC, and CDR3 positions were determined with MiXCR. Recombination models were inferred per individual with the repgenHMM and IGoR tools using an EM algorithm. Shared clonotypes were analyzed with the tcR package in R, and sharing was normalized by the product of cloneset sizes. Out-of-frame nonproductive sequences were analyzed to study raw recombination free of thymic and clonal selection effects. TCRdb ran its own pipeline on the public reads, namely fastp trimming at Q25 and MiXCR clone calling, and kept in-frame beta chains. Entries are consolidated by CDR3 protein sequence, retaining the most common genes and DNA. TCRdb assigned the V and J calls; the authors' analysis was not used. The sample yields roughly 690,000 distinct CDR3 sequences; 21% were counted once. The leading ten clones occupy approximately 4.5% of the sample.

CDR1 and CDR2 are drawn from the germline V gene (reference sequence): LGHDT, YNNKEL. The CDR3 spans 17 residues, from the cysteine through the phenylalanine. Only the CDR3 region is kept as DNA, spanning 51 bases read in frame from base 1. V loses 5 bases, J loses 9 bases, and the germline ends lie 26 bases apart. The sample holds one count of this clonotype. Its antigen remains unidentified. Qualities for individual bases were not recorded, and no much larger clone is one base off. One read offers little support. Every donor in the study was a healthy Caucasian. The twin cohort comprised three pairs of female monozygotic twins, all aged about 18 to 29 years. RNA for TCR libraries was isolated from peripheral blood mononuclear cells. This sample was shared with a second study, whose subject was T cells expressing NK-cell markers. As that second study puts it: In sorted CD3+CD56+NKG2C+, CD3+CD56+NKG2C- and CD3+CD56-NKG2C+ T-cell subsets from 7 or 8 donors, TCR beta-chain repertoires were profiled. Of the eight sequenced donors, seven were found to be HCMV-seropositive and one was found to be HCMV-seronegative. To restrict sorting to alphabetaTCR-expressing T cells, an anti-gammadeltaTCR antibody was added in several experiments. In more than 5 donors, the dominant CD3+CD56+NKG2C+ clonotypes ranked among the top 10 CD8+ clonotypes, making up roughly 1.0-7.0% of CD8+ T cells. Those dominant clonotypes were again the most abundant among CD3+CD56-NKG2C+ cells in a handful of donors, at about 25-60.1%. Whether the expanded NKG2C-expressing T cell clones were specific for HCMV antigens was left unclear. Randomly selected healthy volunteers, three men and five women, were used as the eight sequenced donors. To determine HCMV serostatus, a commercial ELISA kit was used to detect HCMV-specific IgG in serum. For several donors, bulk peripheral blood T-cell repertoires were also sequenced from unsorted PBMC. MIGEC was used to demultiplex reads and group reads by UMI, and MiTCR was used to assemble and quantify clonotypes. Only TCR cDNA sequences supported by at least two reads were kept to exclude erroneous sequences. The tcR package was used for downstream repertoire analysis, with clonotypes matched between fractions based on CDR3 nucleotide sequence plus V segment. VDJmatch was used to annotate antigen specificity against VDJdb, with one amino acid substitution allowed in CDR3.

This clonotype originated in a woman under 30 in good health. Recombination joined TRBV3-1 with TRBJ2-1; perhaps TRBD2 is the D gene, with 6 bases matching. The specimen sequenced was PBMCs. The DNA is as follows: TGTGCCAGCAGCAAGCAGGTACCGGGGAGGCCTGGTAGTGAGCAGTTCTTC. Its product reads: CASSKQVPGRPGSEQFF.